The TCR beta chain described here comes from a study of identical twins. In TCRdb, the 5' RACE reads were re-called with MiXCR into one record per CDR3 protein. This table has 450,000 to 500,000 distinct CDR3 sequences, around 15% appearing once. This clonotype occurred once. In addition, the sample was reused for a study of yellow fever vaccine responses in identical twins.

This TCR came from a woman in her late teens or twenties in good health. Sample: CD4+ T cells sorted from blood.

The CDR3 is CASSSGQFYGYTF. The DNA of the CDR3 is TGTGCCAGCAGTTCGGGACAGTTCTATGGCTACACCTTC. V usage is TRBV6-5 and J usage is TRBJ1-2, with 7 bases fitting TRBD1. Trimming cost V 4 bases and J 4 bases; bases outside gene matches: 3. The V gene's germline CDR1 is MNHEY and CDR2 SVGAGI. This CDR3 region has 13 residues.